The sequence of this T cell receptor (beta chain) was determined in a study of blood T cell repertoires in COVID-19. The CDR3 spans 13 residues. Trimming left V 10 bases short and J 2 bases short, with 14 bases between. Per the germline V gene, CDR1 is SGHNT and CDR2 is YENEEA. This clone was observed a few times. The assay was immunoSEQ multiplex PCR, and TCRdb's table has in-frame clones only and misses some. There are about half a million clones in the sample; over 75% occur only once, and approximately 2.9% lies in the top ten. The sample was peripheral blood. This chain uses TRBV11-3 with TRBJ1-1; TRBD1 might be the D (6 bases). This sequence originates from a human donor in a cohort sampled during active COVID-19. The CDR3 loop reads CATAQGANTEAFF. CDR3 coding DNA: TGTGCCACCGCACAGGGAGCTAACACTGAAGCTTTCTTT.